The TCR beta chain described here comes from a study of T-cell reconstitution after alpha-beta-depleted transplantation in children. Trimming removed 3 bases from V and 7 bases from J, with 10 bases in between. CDR1 is SGHDT and CDR2 is YYEEEE in the germline V gene. The CDR3 covers 12 residues. Unique molecular identifiers were built into the TCRbeta library. TCRdb reprocessed the PCR reads via MiXCR and lists one record per CDR3 protein. Of roughly 350,000 distinct CDR3 sequences in the sample, 9% to 12% are singletons; the top ten hold roughly 2.5%. V and J are TRBV5-6 and TRBJ1-2; maybe TRBD1 (5 bases). Specimen: PBMCs from the stem cell graft donor, collected from the stem cell graft. The clonotype was recovered from a human donor who donated a stem cell graft to a child with acute lymphoblastic leukemia. CDR3 in amino acids: CASSSGIGGYTF. The CDR3 nucleotides read TGTGCCAGCAGCTCAGGGATTGGTGGCTACACCTTC.